The 30 T cell receptor beta chains given below trace back to one sample, sequenced in a study of shared clonotypes between healthy human individuals. TCRdb keeps only in-frame clones here, not all; method: immunoSEQ multiplex PCR. The sample holds around 640,000 clones, about 96% seen once. CD45RO-negative, CCR7-selected cells formed the naive CD8 fraction, which excluded terminally differentiated effector memory CD45RA+ cells. The sample comprised naive CD8+ T cells sorted from blood. All receptors come from a woman aged 30 to 39 in good health.

This chain joins TRBV28 and TRBJ2-5, with 9 bases matching TRBD1. CDR1 MDHEN and CDR2 SYDVKM come from the germline V gene. V lost 4 bases and J lost 1; bases outside the gene matches: 4. CDR3 length: 15 residues. CDR3 loop: CASSWDREGQETQYF. For the CDR3, the DNA is TGTGCCAGCAGTTGGGACAGGGAGGGCCAAGAGACCCAGTACTTC. The whole variable domain, filled in from reference TRBV28 and TRBJ2-5, reads DVKVTQSSRYLVKRTGEKVFLECVQDMDHENMFWYRQDPGLGLRLIYFSYDVKMKEKGDIPEGYSVSREKKERFSLILESASTNQTSMYLCASSWDREGQETQYFGPGTRLLVL.

This clone was seen once. The rearrangement joins TRBV6-1 to TRBJ2-7; 8 nucleotides agree with TRBD1. Trimming at V came to 6 bases and at J to 3 bases, leaving 7 bases not matched to a gene. This CDR3 region has 14 residues. CDR1 is MNHNS and CDR2 is SASEGT in the germline V gene. In DNA, the CDR3 is TGTGCCAGCAGAGGGACAGGCCATCTCTACGAGCAGTACTTC. Translation: CASRGTGHLYEQYF.

The V gene is TRBV5-4, the J gene TRBJ1-2; maybe TRBD1 (5 bases). Trimming left V 4 bases short and J 3 bases short, with 10 bases between. The CDR3 has 13 residues. Per germline, CDR1 SGHNT and CDR2 YYREEE (reference sequence). CDR3 loop: CASSPQGYYGYTF. The CDR3 DNA is TGTGCCAGCAGCCCGCAGGGATACTATGGCTACACCTTC.

The gene calls are TRBV28 and TRBJ2-7; TRBD1 might be the D (6 bases). V was clipped by 2 bases and J by 3 bases, with 11 bases between them. This CDR3 is 14 amino acids long. Germline assignment: CDR1 MDHEN and CDR2 SYDVKM. The CDR3 is CASSLQGHDYEQYF. The DNA for the CDR3 is TGTGCCAGCAGTTTACAGGGACACGACTACGAGCAGTACTTC.

The chain couples TRBV7-7 to TRBJ2-7; possibly TRBD1 or TRBD2 for D (5 bases each). The CDR3 sequence is 15 residues long. Germline V lookup: CDR1 SSHAT, CDR2 FNYEAQ (reference sequence). V was clipped by 1 base and J by 1 base, with 11 bases between them. The CDR3, as DNA: TGTGCCAGCAGCTTAGGAGGGACGGATTCCTACGAGCAGTACTTC. Translated, it gives CASSLGGTDSYEQYF. The full variable domain, its missing parts supplied by reference TRBV7-7 and TRBJ2-7, is GAGVSQSPRYKVTKRGQDVTLRCDPISSHATLYWYQQALGQGPEFLTYFNYEAQPDKSGLPSDRFSAERPEGSISTLTIQRTEQRDSAMYRCASSLGGTDSYEQYFGPGTRLTVT.

This clone was picked up one time. The CDR3 region has the DNA TGCGCCAGCAGCCAAGGGGACGGGGGGGATACGCAGTATTTT. Protein sequence: CASSQGDGGDTQYF. The chain links TRBV5-1 to TRBJ2-3; 7 nucleotides agree with TRBD2. CDR3 size: 14 residues. Germline trimming cut 4 bases from V and 6 bases from J; bases unmatched to any gene: 8. In germline, CDR1 is SGHRS, CDR2 YFSETQ.

This clone showed up just once. The chain employs TRBV25-1 and TRBJ1-1; tentative D call: TRBD1 (6 bases). The CDR3 sequence is 14 residues long. Germline V gives CDR1 MGHDK, CDR2 SYGVNS. Trimming took off 5 bases at V and 3 bases at J, with 13 bases between the two ends. The CDR3 reads CASSNRGLYTEAFF. DNA for the CDR3: TGTGCCAGCAGTAATCGGGGGCTGTACACTGAAGCTTTCTTT.

The V and J genes are TRBV27 and TRBJ2-2; D is possibly TRBD2 (6 bases). The CDR3 contains 15 residues. Germline V gives CDR1 MNHEY, CDR2 SMNVEV (reference sequence). Trimming stripped 8 bases from V and 5 bases from J, with 18 bases between. The CDR3, as DNA: TGTGCCAGCCAGTCCGGGCTAGCGCCGACCGGGGAGCTGTTTTTT. Its protein is CASQSGLAPTGELFF.

This rearrangement joins TRBV10-2 to TRBJ2-1; D call uncertain. The V end lost 2 bases, the J end lost 0 bases, and 8 bases lay between the germline ends. Germline loops: CDR1 WSHSY, CDR2 SAAADI. The CDR3 runs 15 residues. In nucleotides, the CDR3 is TGCGCCAGCAGTGAGGTCGCCAACTCCTACAATGAGCAGTTCTTC. This sequence encodes CASSEVANSYNEQFF.

The V and J genes are TRBV5-1 and TRBJ2-1; TRBD2 matches at 12 bases. J was trimmed by 6 bases and V by 4 bases; bases with no gene match: 8. CDR3 length: 16 residues. Germline V gene lookup returns CDR1 SGHRS and CDR2 YFSETQ. The CDR3 nucleotides are TGCGCCAGCAGCGGCGGACTAGCGGGGCTAGTCAATGAGCAGTTCTTC. Translating gives CASSGGLAGLVNEQFF.

This sequence joins TRBV28 and TRBJ2-5, with 7 positions matching TRBD1. The germline gives CDR1 MDHEN, CDR2 SYDVKM. The CDR3 runs 10 residues. The ends lost 5 bases at V and 10 bases at J; junction bases unmatched: 1. CDR3 coding DNA: TGTGCCAGCAGTGACAGGGACCAGTACTTC. It specifies CASSDRDQYF.

DNA for the CDR3: TGTGCCAGCAGCGTAGATAGGACCTTCAGCACAGATACGCAGTATTTT. It codes for CASSVDRTFSTDTQYF. The gene calls are TRBV9 and TRBJ2-3; no firm D call. Trimming removed 0 bases at V and 0 bases at J, with 11 bases between. CDR1 and CDR2 (germline): SGDLS, YYNGEE. CDR3 length: 16 residues. The complete variable domain, with remaining parts taken from reference TRBV9 and TRBJ2-3, reads DSGVTQTPKHLITATGQRVTLRCSPRSGDLSVYWYQQSLDQGLQFLIQYYNGEERAKGNILERFSAQQFPDLHSELNLSSLELGDSALYFCASSVDRTFSTDTQYFGPGTRLTVL.

This chain connects TRBV27 to TRBJ2-7; 11 bases are shared with TRBD1. Germline V lookup: CDR1 MNHEY, CDR2 SMNVEV (reference sequence). The CDR3 length is 14 residues. Germline trimming cut 4 bases from V and 3 bases from J; bases unmatched to any gene: 2. The CDR3 DNA reads as TGTGCCAGCAGTTGGGGACAGGGGGTCTACGAGCAGTACTTC. This gives the protein CASSWGQGVYEQYF.

The chain carries TRBV10-3 and TRBJ2-1; 14 positions agree with TRBD2. Germline assignment: CDR1 ENHRY and CDR2 SYGVKD. With V trimmed by 6 bases and J by 7 bases, 5 bases remained unmatched. The CDR3 spans 15 residues. DNA of the CDR3: TGTGCCATCAGAGGCGGGACTAGCGGGAGTAATGAGCAGTTCTTC. Its translation is CAIRGGTSGSNEQFF.

The rearrangement joins TRBV10-1 to TRBJ2-7; TRBD1 matches 7 bases. Germline V gene sequence: CDR1 WNHNN, CDR2 SYGVQD (reference sequence). This CDR3 comprises 15 residues. V dropped 3 bases and J dropped 4; count of bases not matched to a gene: 9. The CDR3 reads CASSDDRQGVYEQYF. CDR3 nucleotide sequence: TGCGCCAGCAGTGATGACCGGCAGGGGGTTTACGAGCAGTACTTC.

Regarding this clone: This same CDR3 is encoded by further DNA sequences in the sample. The chain is built from TRBV28 and TRBJ1-2, with D possibly TRBD1 on 5 matching bases. Per the germline V gene, CDR1 is MDHEN and CDR2 is SYDVKM. The CDR3 has 14 amino acids. V was clipped by 2 bases and J by 1 base, with 8 bases between them. DNA of the CDR3: TGTGCCAGCAGTTTAGGCAGGGTTAACTATGGCTACACCTTC. Protein product: CASSLGRVNYGYTF.

This clone has a single count. The chain has TRBV29-1 and TRBJ2-5; 9 bases line up with TRBD2. Germline CDR1 is SQVTM and CDR2 is ANQGSEA. Germline trimming cut 2 bases from V and 2 bases from J; bases unmatched to any gene: 15. This CDR3 has 18 residues. The CDR3 protein is CSVEKVYVSGSEQETQYF. The DNA for the CDR3 is TGCAGCGTTGAAAAGGTGTATGTTAGCGGGAGTGAGCAAGAGACCCAGTACTTC.

The chain links TRBV11-2 to TRBJ2-3; D may be TRBD2 (7 bases). V was pared by 1 base and J by 6 bases, with 11 bases between. Looked up from germline, CDR1 is SGHAT and CDR2 is FQNNGV. The CDR3 covers 14 residues. The CDR3: CASSLARGGDTQYF. CDR3 in DNA: TGTGCCAGCAGCTTAGCGAGGGGGGGTGATACGCAGTATTTT.

This sequence joins TRBV7-2 and TRBJ2-6; TRBD1 agrees at 7 bases. The V segment lost 4 bases and the J segment 0 bases; nucleotides outside the gene matches: 6. This CDR3 comprises 17 residues. CDR1 is SGHTA, CDR2 FQGNSA, per germline. CDR3 region: CASSSGGLSSGANVLTF. The CDR3 coding sequence is TGTGCCAGCAGCTCAGGGGGTTTGAGCTCTGGGGCCAACGTCCTGACTTTC.

CDR3 residues: CASSVGTGISQETQYF. The CDR3 DNA sequence: TGTGCCAGCAGCGTAGGGACAGGGATTAGTCAAGAGACCCAGTACTTC. V gene TRBV9 combines with J gene TRBJ2-5, with 8 bases aligning to TRBD1. V lost 0 bases and J lost 2; bases outside the gene matches: 6. CDR3 length equals 16 residues. The V gene's germline CDR1 is SGDLS and CDR2 YYNGEE.

A note on this clone: Other DNA variants within this sample encode the same CDR3. The chain is built from TRBV19 and TRBJ2-7; the match to TRBD2 covers 7 bases. Germline values: CDR1 LNHDA, CDR2 SQIVND (reference sequence). V lost 4 bases to trimming and J lost 1 base; unmatched junction nucleotides: 4. The CDR3 spans 14 residues. CDR3 protein: CASSSGRGSYEQYF. The CDR3 DNA is TGTGCCAGTAGTAGCGGGAGAGGGTCCTACGAGCAGTACTTC.

The chain carries TRBV19 and TRBJ2-1, with TRBD2 identical over 7 bases. This CDR3 spans 15 amino acids. The germline gives CDR1 LNHDA, CDR2 SQIVND (reference sequence). Trimming removed 6 bases from V and 7 bases from J; junction bases left unmatched: 12. The CDR3 sequence is CASRIDPGGSNEQFF. In DNA form, the CDR3 reads TGTGCCAGTAGAATCGACCCGGGAGGTTCGAATGAGCAGTTCTTC.

This rearrangement joins TRBV30 to TRBJ2-1, with 12 bases that match TRBD2. Germline CDR1 and CDR2: GTSNPN and SVGIG (reference sequence). The ends lost 1 base at V and 4 bases at J; junction bases unmatched: 8. This CDR3 region has 17 residues. The CDR3 sequence is CAWSASQGLAGYNEQFF. CDR3 bases: TGTGCCTGGAGTGCCTCCCAAGGACTAGCGGGGTACAATGAGCAGTTCTTC.

The chain links TRBV14 to TRBJ2-3; D uncertain. The V end lost 1 base, the J end lost 0 bases, and 8 bases lay between the germline ends. CDR3 size: 15 residues. Germline V gene sequence: CDR1 SGHDN, CDR2 FVKESK. CDR3 coding DNA: TGTGCCAGCAGCCAAGTCCACGGGAGCACAGATACGCAGTATTTT. It translates to CASSQVHGSTDTQYF. The complete variable domain, with remaining parts taken from reference TRBV14 and TRBJ2-3, reads EAGVTQFPSHSVIEKGQTVTLRCDPISGHDNLYWYRRVMGKEIKFLLHFVKESKQDESGMPNNRFLAERTGGTYSTLKVQPAELEDSGVYFCASSQVHGSTDTQYFGPGTRLTVL.

The chain employs TRBV28 and TRBJ2-5; D perhaps matches TRBD1 (5 bases). V lost 8 bases, J lost 5 bases, and 15 bases lay in between. This CDR3 has 13 amino acids. CDR1 and CDR2 from the germline V gene are MDHEN and SYDVKM. The CDR3 sequence: CASVSDRDETQYF. The CDR3 DNA sequence: TGTGCCAGCGTATCCGACAGAGATGAGACCCAGTACTTC.

The chain carries TRBV30 and TRBJ1-3; 9 bases fit TRBD1. V gave up 3 bases and J gave up 7 bases; unmatched junction bases: 10. The CDR3 totals 15 residues. The germline CDR1 and CDR2 sequences are GTSNPN and SVGIG (reference sequence). CDR3 sequence (DNA): TGTGCCTGGAGATCCGGGACAGGGAGCTGGAACACCATATATTTT. Translation gives CAWRSGTGSWNTIYF. Complete variable domain (other parts from reference TRBV30 and TRBJ1-3): SQTIHQWPATLVQPVGSPLSLECTVEGTSNPNLYWYRQAAGRGLQLLFYSVGIGQISSEVPQNLSASRPQDRQFILSSKKLLLSDSGFYLCAWRSGTGSWNTIYFGEGSWLTVV.

The gene calls are TRBV7-9 and TRBJ2-7, with 10 bases that match TRBD2. Germline trimming cut 4 bases from V and 0 bases from J; bases unmatched to any gene: 3. Germline-derived CDR1 and CDR2 are SEHNR and FQNEAQ (reference sequence). The CDR3 is made up of 15 amino acids. The CDR3 loop reads CASSSGLAFSYEQYF. The CDR3 DNA follows: TGTGCCAGCAGCTCGGGACTAGCGTTCTCCTACGAGCAGTACTTC. The complete variable domain, with remaining parts taken from reference TRBV7-9 and TRBJ2-7, reads DTGVSQNPRHKITKRGQNVTFRCDPISEHNRLYWYRQTLGQGPEFLTYFQNEAQLEKSRLLSDRFSAERPKGSFSTLEIQRTEQGDSAMYLCASSSGLAFSYEQYFGPGTRLTVT.

J is TRBJ2-1 and V is TRBV28; no firm D call. The CDR3 totals 15 residues. Per the germline V gene, CDR1 is MDHEN and CDR2 is SYDVKM. V was pared by 4 bases and J by 12 bases, with 22 bases between. CDR3 DNA sequence: TGTGCCAGCAGTTCGGATCTATCCGGCAATGAGCGGCAGTTCTTC. Its translation is CASSSDLSGNERQFF.

J is TRBJ2-1 and V is TRBV27; 11 bases line up with TRBD2. Trimming cost V 7 bases and J 8 bases; bases outside gene matches: 7. The germline gives CDR1 MNHEY, CDR2 SMNVEV (reference sequence). CDR3 length: 14 residues. The CDR3 bases are TGTGCCAGCAAGACTAGCGGGGCCCCCCATGAGCAGTTCTTC. Translating gives CASKTSGAPHEQFF.

V and J are TRBV28 and TRBJ1-5; D unresolved. The CDR3 runs 15 residues. Germline V lookup: CDR1 MDHEN, CDR2 SYDVKM. Trimming took 5 bases from V and 0 from J, leaving 11 bases between them. The CDR3 sequence: CASSPYHSSNQPQHF. CDR3 DNA sequence: TGTGCCAGCAGTCCGTACCATAGTAGCAATCAGCCCCAGCATTTT.